Listed here is a single T cell receptor (beta chain). There is no known antigen for this receptor. Base qualities are not at hand, and no much larger clone is one base apart. The donors belonged to the validation cohort of 90 to 150 subjects, which was separate from the roughly 700-subject first cohort. These data originate in a study of cytomegalovirus exposure and HLA in healthy donors (dated by TCRdb to 2015 to 2018). Background on the whole study: The 500 to 700 repertoires of the first cohort and the roughly 120 validation repertoires were produced on the same platform, according to a later analysis. The study aimed to test whether cataloging public T cell receptors could reveal signatures of past pathogen exposure. In addition to the first cohort of several hundred subjects, a separate validation cohort of 130 or so different subjects was used. High-throughput TCR immunosequencing, statistical association of individual TCRs with disease status, and machine learning were combined to predict cytomegalovirus infection status. Study-level results and caveats: The authors suggested that the approach could potentially be extended to other disease states and immunological phenotypes. The classifier was reported to diagnose cytomegalovirus status with high specificity and sensitivity in both the original and validation cohorts. A later analysis found that TCRs clustered in the first cohort also tended to co-occur in the 120 validation repertoires, with roughly 95% of cluster scores above 0. In vitro tests confirmed that three of the cytomegalovirus-associated TCR beta chains recognize cytomegalovirus antigens. Most TCR sequences were seen in very few donors, while some public TCRs were found in many individuals. The study listed over 150 TCR beta chains as associated with cytomegalovirus. A later analysis lacked HLA typing for the validation cohort, so it scored co-occurrence in that cohort across all 110 or so repertoires.

The library was generated by the immunoSEQ multiplex PCR assay. The authors' pipeline ran thus. To diagnose cytomegalovirus status from the catalog of TCR beta chain sequences, a statistical classification framework was built. TCRdb re-hosts the immuneACCESS table, in-frame sequences only. Its copies lack some clones; in the studies checked, an unresolved V gene accounts for under half of them, and the cause for the rest is not known. The V and J calls and the clone size are those of that table, but D and trimming were determined from the DNA. For this sample the table gives around 150,000 clones, of which around nine tenths were detected only once. Jointly, the top ten make up about 2.7% of the sample. CDR1 and CDR2, per the germline V gene (reference sequence), are MNHEY and SMNVEV. V is shortened by 10 bases, J by 6 bases, and the region joining them spans 9 bases. The CDR3 contains 11 residues, cysteine and phenylalanine counted. The entry retains the CDR3 DNA only, 33 bases that are in frame from base 1.

Sequenced sample: PBMCs. The sequence derives from a man aged 18 to 35 in good health and CMV-seronegative. The rearranged chain carries TRBV27 and TRBJ2-2, and perhaps TRBD2 as D gene, on 6 matching bases. CDR3 reads: CATSGAGELFF. In nucleotide form, the sequence is TGTGCCACCTCGGGGGCCGGGGAGCTGTTTTTT.